This record covers a single TCR beta chain. Unmatched junction bases numbered 8, after V lost 4 bases and J lost 0 bases. The CDR3 runs to 16 residues. Germline V lookup: CDR1 LGHNA, CDR2 YSLEER. This sample stems from a study of blood T cell repertoires in COVID-19. Clones were read by immunoSEQ multiplex PCR, and TCRdb kept only the in-frame ones, dropping some. The sample lists roughly 180,000 clones, 75% to 85% seen once, with 10% to 15% in the top ten. This receptor was obtained from a man aged 40-49 years who had recovered from COVID-19. The V and J genes are TRBV4-3 and TRBJ1-2; 7 nucleotides align to TRBD1. Material: PBMCs or T cells enriched from blood (not recorded which). The CDR3 DNA sequence: TGCGCCAGCAGCCGATACACAGGGGCTACTAACTATGGCTACACCTTC. Translated, it gives CASSRYTGATNYGYTF.